The T cell receptor (beta chain) under discussion was sequenced for a study of T cell responses to AZD1222 COVID-19 vaccine. On the study more broadly: Second doses at about 4 or about 12 weeks were pooled.

Study outcomes and limitations: Repertoires were obtained only post-peak T cell response. The donor cohort was predominantly white British with a female majority, and clonal diversity may have been underestimated. Researchers report vaccine-associated CD4 TCRs spanning spike, with dominance at 160-218 and 743-854.

A note on this clone: Its target is unknown.

The CDR3 has 19 residues. Trimming took 0 bases from V and 1 from J; bases not matched to a gene: 12. Germline assignment: CDR1 SGDLS and CDR2 YYNGEE. The assay was immunoSEQ multiplex PCR, and TCRdb's table has in-frame clones only and misses some. The table records approximately 120,000 clones, 93% of them present only once. The receptor's source is an adult in good health. The chain is built from TRBV9 and TRBJ2-5, with 10 positions matching TRBD2. Material: peripheral blood, obtained on day 0 of AZD1222 vaccination. Here the CDR3 reads CASSVGVTWTSGRQETQYF. DNA for the CDR3: TGTGCCAGCAGCGTAGGGGTTACCTGGACTAGCGGACGCCAAGAGACCCAGTACTTC. Supplemented by reference TRBV9 and TRBJ2-5, the full variable domain reads DSGVTQTPKHLITATGQRVTLRCSPRSGDLSVYWYQQSLDQGLQFLIQYYNGEERAKGNILERFSAQQFPDLHSELNLSSLELGDSALYFCASSVGVTWTSGRQETQYFGPGTRLLVL.